These 26 T cell receptor beta chains were all obtained from the same sample, sequenced in a study of blood T cells in healthy people across ages. A J-beta primer mix and a sample-barcoded 5' primer were used in a second PCR of about 6 to 12 cycles. TCRdb reanalysed the 5' RACE reads using MiXCR and keeps one entry per CDR3 protein. The sample includes approximately 800,000 distinct CDR3 sequences, more than 35% of them seen just once. Input material: blood. The origin of the receptors is a man of 80 years or more in good health.

This rearrangement joins TRBV7-2 to TRBJ2-7, with D possibly TRBD2 on 7 matching bases. The CDR3 consists of 13 residues. CDR1 and CDR2 from the germline V gene are SGHTA and FQGNSA. V gave up 3 bases and J gave up 6 bases, with 12 bases separating them. The CDR3 coding sequence is TGTGCCAGCAGCTTTGGGGGGGCCTCCGAGCAGTACTTC. Its protein product is CASSFGGASEQYF.

The chain links TRBV4-2 to TRBJ1-4, with D possibly matching TRBD1 (5 bases). Trimming pared 1 base from V and 7 bases from J, leaving 13 bases between. This CDR3 comprises 15 residues. Germline V CDR1 and CDR2: LGHNA, YNFKEQ. DNA for the CDR3: TGTGCCAGCAGCCAAGGTCCCGCTGGGGGTGAAAAACTGTTTTTT. As protein: CASSQGPAGGEKLFF.

This clonotype has only a few counts. V gene TRBV24-1 combines with J gene TRBJ2-5; 8 nucleotides line up with TRBD2. Germline loops: CDR1 KGHDR, CDR2 SFDVKD. The trim removed 7 bases at V and 1 base at J, leaving 10 bases unmatched. The CDR3 length is 16 residues. CDR3 loop: CATRALSTSGQETQYF. CDR3 nucleotides: TGTGCCACCAGGGCTTTATCAACTAGCGGCCAAGAGACCCAGTACTTC.

This clonotype came up a few times. J is TRBJ2-1 and V is TRBV6-5, with D maybe TRBD2 (5 bases). The closer fit of TRBJ2-7 to the DNA end suggests the J call may be wrong. CDR3 length: 14 amino acids. Germline values: CDR1 MNHEY, CDR2 SVGAGI. CDR3 sequence reads: CASGPADSYNEQYF. In nucleotides, the CDR3 is TGTGCCAGCGGGCCCGCGGACTCCTACAATGAGCAGTACTTC.

In its sample, this clonotype was seen a few times. The chain combines TRBV11-2 with TRBJ2-1, with D tentatively TRBD2 (5 bases). V lost 11 bases to trimming and J lost 3 bases, with 20 bases between them. Germline lookup yields CDR1 SGHAT and CDR2 FQNNGV. The CDR3 is 15 residues long. CDR3 nucleotide sequence: TGTGCCGTCGCCGTGGGCCGGGGTAACTACAATGAGCAGTTCTTC. Protein: CAVAVGRGNYNEQFF.

The chain couples TRBV2 to TRBJ1-1; TRBD1 might be the D (5 bases). Trimming pared 3 bases from V and 4 bases from J, leaving 12 bases between. This CDR3 comprises 14 residues. CDR1 and CDR2 (germline): SNHLY, FYNNEI. For the CDR3, the DNA is TGTGCCAGCAGTGACCACAGGATGATCACTGAAGCTTTCTTT. This sequence encodes CASSDHRMITEAFF.

The chain couples TRBV12-3 or TRBV12-4 to TRBJ2-1; TRBD2 matches 7 bases. V was pared by 5 bases and J by 10 bases, with 11 bases of the junction left unmatched. The CDR3 runs to 14 residues. DNA for the CDR3: TGTGCCAGCAGTCCTGGGGACTATATCCACGAGCAGTTCTTC. Its translation is CASSPGDYIHEQFF.

This chain joins TRBV13 and TRBJ2-1, with D hard to call. The V gene's germline CDR1 is PRHDT and CDR2 FYEKMQ (reference sequence). This CDR3 is built from 13 residues. Deletions cut 4 bases from V and 9 bases from J, with 13 bases between. The CDR3 is CASSSGWPGEQFF. The CDR3, as DNA: TGTGCCAGCAGCTCCGGGTGGCCCGGTGAGCAGTTCTTC.

The gene calls are TRBV5-1 and TRBJ1-3; 7 nucleotides align to TRBD1. In germline, CDR1 is SGHRS, CDR2 YFSETQ. There are 14 residues in the CDR3. V was pared by 0 bases and J by 4 bases, with 1 base of the junction left unmatched. The chain's CDR3 is CASSLDRGGNTIYF. The CDR3 DNA reads as TGCGCCAGCAGCTTGGACAGGGGCGGAAACACCATATATTTT. Combining the CDR3 with reference TRBV5-1 and TRBJ1-3 gives the whole variable domain KAGVTQTPRYLIKTRGQQVTLSCSPISGHRSVSWYQQTPGQGLQFLFEYFSETQRNKGNFPGRFSGRQFSNSRSEMNVSTLELGDSALYLCASSLDRGGNTIYFGEGSWLTVV.

This chain joins TRBV6-2 or TRBV6-3 and TRBJ2-1; D is ambiguous. Germline V gives CDR1 MNHEY, CDR2 SVGEGT. The CDR3 runs 12 residues. With 9 bases removed from V and 3 bases from J, the gap between germline ends came to 9 bases. The CDR3: CASGQFYNEQFF. The CDR3 coding sequence is TGTGCCAGTGGGCAGTTCTACAATGAGCAGTTCTTC.

V gene TRBV7-2 combines with J gene TRBJ1-5, with 8 positions matching TRBD1. The CDR3 totals 14 residues. Germline loops: CDR1 SGHTA, CDR2 FQGNSA. V was pared by 9 bases and J by 6 bases, with 10 bases of the junction left unmatched. CDR3: CASSDRGEVQPQHF. In nucleotides, the CDR3 is TGTGCCAGTTCAGACAGGGGAGAGGTTCAGCCCCAGCATTTT.

This clonotype was observed many times. This sequence joins TRBV29-1 and TRBJ1-5; D may be TRBD1 (6 bases). This CDR3 is 13 amino acids long. Germline lookup yields CDR1 SQVTM and CDR2 ANQGSEA. V shed 4 bases and J shed 1 base, with 8 bases lying between them. CDR3 nucleotides: TGCAGCGTTGGGGGACAAAGCAATCAGCCCCAGCATTTT. Encoded protein: CSVGGQSNQPQHF.

This clonotype was seen a handful of times. The chain combines TRBV20-1 with TRBJ2-1; 9 bases align to TRBD1. CDR1 is DFQATT and CDR2 is SNEGSKA in the germline V gene (reference sequence). The ends lost 5 bases at V and 6 bases at J; junction bases unmatched: 2. The CDR3 consists of 12 residues. CDR3 residues: CSAEGQGNEQFF. The CDR3 bases are TGCAGTGCTGAGGGACAGGGCAATGAGCAGTTCTTC.

As for this clonotype: A much larger clone differs by one base, so this may be a read error. The chain uses TRBV13 and TRBJ2-3; D is possibly TRBD1 (5 bases). This CDR3 has 15 amino acids. Per germline, CDR1 PRHDT and CDR2 FYEKMQ (reference sequence). The CDR3 here is CAGSPPQGALGTQYF. In DNA, the CDR3 is TGTGCCGGCAGTCCCCCTCAGGGCGCCCTGGGTACGCAGTATTTT.

The chain joins TRBV6-5 to TRBJ2-7, with TRBD1 as a possible D gene (6 bases). This CDR3 is built from 12 residues. The germline gives CDR1 MNHEY, CDR2 SVGAGI. Trimming stripped 7 bases from V and 3 bases from J, with 10 bases between. CDR3 in DNA: TGTGCCAGCAAAGGACAGAACTACGAGCAGTACTTC. The encoded protein is CASKGQNYEQYF.

J is TRBJ1-1 and V is TRBV7-2; D may be TRBD1 (5 bases). The germline V gene encodes CDR1 SGHTA and CDR2 FQGNSA. V was cut by 5 bases and J by 4 bases, with 17 bases left in between. The CDR3 is made up of 15 amino acids. CDR3 bases: TGTGCCAGCAGCCTATACACATCGGGGGGCACTGAAGCTTTCTTT. Its protein product is CASSLYTSGGTEAFF.

The chain employs TRBV7-9 and TRBJ1-1, with D possibly being TRBD1 (5 bases). Deletions cut 11 bases from V and 5 bases from J, with 18 bases between. Germline assignment: CDR1 SEHNR and CDR2 FQNEAQ (reference sequence). The CDR3 length is 13 residues. CDR3: CAGATGQYTEAFF. In DNA, the CDR3 is TGTGCCGGCGCTACGGGGCAGTATACTGAAGCTTTCTTT.

The chain couples TRBV7-9 to TRBJ1-4; D might be TRBD1 (5 bases). V was clipped by 4 bases and J by 0 bases, with 12 bases between them. CDR1 SEHNR and CDR2 FQNEAQ come from the germline V gene (reference sequence). The length of the CDR3 is 16 residues. The CDR3 protein is CASSSGTGTTNEKLFF. The DNA of the CDR3 is TGTGCCAGCAGCTCCGGGACGGGGACAACTAATGAAAAACTGTTTTTT.

This sequence joins TRBV5-6 and TRBJ2-2; no reliable D call. From germline, CDR1 is SGHDT and CDR2 YYEEEE. The CDR3 contains 14 residues. Between the trimmed V and J ends, which lost 0 bases and 5 bases, there was a span of 8 bases. The CDR3 DNA sequence: TGTGCCAGCAGCTTGGGGCGTATAACCGGGGAGCTGTTTTTT. This gives the protein CASSLGRITGELFF. Variable domain in full (rest from reference TRBV5-6 and TRBJ2-2): DAGVTQSPTHLIKTRGQQVTLRCSPKSGHDTVSWYQQALGQGPQFIFQYYEEEERQRGNFPDRFSGHQFPNYSSELNVNALLLGDSALYLCASSLGRITGELFFGEGSRLTVL.

This clonotype showed up just a few times. The V and J genes are TRBV12-5 and TRBJ1-4; 8 bases are a match to TRBD1. V shed 4 bases and J 6 bases; nucleotides not matched to a gene: 10. The CDR3 consists of 16 residues. Germline values: CDR1 LGHNT, CDR2 FRNRAP. The CDR3 coding sequence is TGTGCTAGTGGTTGGATGGACAGGGAGAAGTATGAAAAACTGTTTTTT. This translates into CASGWMDREKYEKLFF.

The gene calls are TRBV5-1 and TRBJ1-1, with TRBD1 matching over 12 bases. Germline CDR1 reads SGHRS; CDR2 reads YFSETQ. Trimming removed 4 bases from V and 7 bases from J; junction bases left unmatched: 14. The length of the CDR3 is 17 residues. CDR3 in DNA: TGCGCCAGCAGCCCGGCCAAAACCGGGACAGGGGGCATTGAAGCTTTCTTT. This gives the protein CASSPAKTGTGGIEAFF.

A few counts support this clonotype. The chain carries TRBV28 and TRBJ2-5; 12 bases line up with TRBD1. CDR1 is MDHEN, CDR2 SYDVKM, per germline. V trimming: 8 bases; J trimming: 3 bases; junction bases outside the gene matches: 10. The CDR3 loop spans 16 amino acids. The CDR3 loop is CASSISGTGGEETQYF. Here the CDR3 DNA reads TGTGCCAGCTCGATATCCGGGACAGGGGGCGAAGAGACCCAGTACTTC.

This rearrangement joins TRBV7-2 to TRBJ2-4; 11 bases align to TRBD2. V gave up 1 base and J gave up 8 bases; unmatched junction bases: 7. CDR3 size: 16 residues. The germline gives CDR1 SGHTA, CDR2 FQGNSA. As DNA, the CDR3 is TGTGCCAGCAGCTTAGGTAGCGGGAGGGCCGGATACATTCAGTACTTC. It codes for CASSLGSGRAGYIQYF.

V is TRBV19 and J is TRBJ2-1; D is perhaps TRBD2 (5 bases). The CDR3 spans 16 residues. Germline values: CDR1 LNHDA, CDR2 SQIVND (reference sequence). The V gene lost 1 base and the J gene lost 0 bases, with 10 bases spanning the gap. The CDR3 spells CASSIATGSSYNEQFF. The CDR3 nucleotides are TGTGCCAGTAGTATAGCGACGGGGAGCTCCTACAATGAGCAGTTCTTC.

This chain joins TRBV2 and TRBJ1-4, with TRBD1 identical over 8 bases. V gave up 7 bases and J gave up 7 bases; unmatched junction bases: 11. The length of the CDR3 is 15 residues. The germline CDR1 and CDR2 sequences are SNHLY and FYNNEI. This chain's CDR3 is CASTLGTGFSEKLFF. In DNA form, the CDR3 reads TGTGCCAGCACACTCGGGACAGGTTTTTCTGAAAAACTGTTTTTT.

This chain connects TRBV5-1 to TRBJ2-7; TRBD2 matches 8 bases. The CDR3 loop spans 15 amino acids. Germline-derived CDR1 and CDR2 are SGHRS and YFSETQ. V lost 3 bases and J lost 7; bases outside the gene matches: 12. The CDR3 DNA sequence: TGCGCCAGCAGCTCCCTTCCGGGAGGGCCGAAAGAGCAGTACTTC. Encoded protein: CASSSLPGGPKEQYF.